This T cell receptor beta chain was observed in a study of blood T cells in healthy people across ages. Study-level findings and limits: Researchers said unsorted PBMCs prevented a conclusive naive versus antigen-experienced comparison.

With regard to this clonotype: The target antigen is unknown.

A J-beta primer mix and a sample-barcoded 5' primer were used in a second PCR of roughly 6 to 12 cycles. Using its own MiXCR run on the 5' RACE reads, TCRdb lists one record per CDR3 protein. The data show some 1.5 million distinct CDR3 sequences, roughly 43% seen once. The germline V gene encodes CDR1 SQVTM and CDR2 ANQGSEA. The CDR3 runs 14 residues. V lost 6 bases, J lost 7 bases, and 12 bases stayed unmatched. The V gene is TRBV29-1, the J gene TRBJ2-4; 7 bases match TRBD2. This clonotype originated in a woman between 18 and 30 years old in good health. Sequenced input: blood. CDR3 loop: CSVTRDGGKNIQYF. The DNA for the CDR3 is TGCAGCGTAACAAGGGACGGGGGGAAGAACATTCAGTACTTC.